This T cell receptor (beta chain) derives from a study of cytomegalovirus exposure and HLA in healthy donors. This clone came up once. The target antigen is unknown. Separate from the approximately 730-subject first cohort, the 120-subject validation cohort was the one that the donors belonged to. Findings and limits, study-wide: A classifier reportedly called cytomegalovirus status with high sensitivity and specificity. The listing of some 170 TCR beta chains classed them as cytomegalovirus-associated.

The V and J ends lost 9 bases and 0 bases respectively, with 15 bases between them. The CDR3 spans 15 residues. CDR1 and CDR2 from the germline V gene are MNHNS and SASEGT. Clones were sequenced by immunoSEQ multiplex PCR, and TCRdb holds only the in-frame ones, with some missing. The sample lists about 220,000 clones, 75% to 90% occurring once. The origin of this receptor is a woman aged 30 to 39 in good health and CMV-seropositive. The chain recombines TRBV6-1 with TRBJ2-1; possibly TRBD1 for D (5 bases). The specimen was PBMCs. Here the CDR3 reads CASAGYWDSYNEQFF. CDR3 DNA sequence: TGTGCCAGTGCAGGGTATTGGGACTCCTACAATGAGCAGTTCTTC.